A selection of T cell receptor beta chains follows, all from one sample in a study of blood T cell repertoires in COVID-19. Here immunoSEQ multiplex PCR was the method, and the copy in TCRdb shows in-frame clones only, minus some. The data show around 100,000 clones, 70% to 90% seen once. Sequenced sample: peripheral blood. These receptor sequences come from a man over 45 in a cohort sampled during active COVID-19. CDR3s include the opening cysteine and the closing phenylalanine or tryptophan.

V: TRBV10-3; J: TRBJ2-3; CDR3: CAISGAGQGTDTQYF
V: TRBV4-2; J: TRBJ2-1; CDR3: CASSQELAGMAEQFF
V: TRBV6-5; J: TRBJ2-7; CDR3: CASSYDRQGFKNEQYF
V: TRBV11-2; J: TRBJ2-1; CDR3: CASSLSYNEQFF
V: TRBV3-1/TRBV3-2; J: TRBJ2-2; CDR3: CASSLQGRTGELFF
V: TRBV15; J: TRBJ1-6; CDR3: CATGQYNSPLHF
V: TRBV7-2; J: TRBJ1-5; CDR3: CASSLRTGVDQPQHF
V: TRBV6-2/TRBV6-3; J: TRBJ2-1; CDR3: CASSSLNEQFF
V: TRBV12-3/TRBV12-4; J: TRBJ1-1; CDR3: CASRPTVVTEAFF
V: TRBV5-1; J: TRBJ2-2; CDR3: CASSPSAGRNTGELFF